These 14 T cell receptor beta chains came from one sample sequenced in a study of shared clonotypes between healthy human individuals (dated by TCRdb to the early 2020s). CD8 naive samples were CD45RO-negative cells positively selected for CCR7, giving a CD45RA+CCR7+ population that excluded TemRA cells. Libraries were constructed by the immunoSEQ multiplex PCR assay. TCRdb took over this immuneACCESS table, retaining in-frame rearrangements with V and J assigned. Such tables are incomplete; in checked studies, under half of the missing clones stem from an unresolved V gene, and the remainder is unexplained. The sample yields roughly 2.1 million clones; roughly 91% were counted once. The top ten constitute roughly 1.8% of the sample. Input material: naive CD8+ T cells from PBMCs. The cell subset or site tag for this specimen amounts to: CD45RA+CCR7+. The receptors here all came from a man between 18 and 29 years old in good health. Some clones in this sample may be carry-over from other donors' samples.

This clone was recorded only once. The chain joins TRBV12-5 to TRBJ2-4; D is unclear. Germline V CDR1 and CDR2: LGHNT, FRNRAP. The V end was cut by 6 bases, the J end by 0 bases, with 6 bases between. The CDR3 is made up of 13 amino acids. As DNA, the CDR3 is TGTGCTAGTGGACAGCTAGCCAAAAACATTCAGTACTTC. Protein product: CASGQLAKNIQYF.

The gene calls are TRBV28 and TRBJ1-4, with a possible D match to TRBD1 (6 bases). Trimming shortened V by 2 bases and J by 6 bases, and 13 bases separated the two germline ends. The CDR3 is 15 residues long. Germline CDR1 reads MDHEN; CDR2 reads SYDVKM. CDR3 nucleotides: TGTGCCAGCAGTTTACTGGGGGGGCGTGATGAAAAACTGTTTTTT. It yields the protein CASSLLGGRDEKLFF.

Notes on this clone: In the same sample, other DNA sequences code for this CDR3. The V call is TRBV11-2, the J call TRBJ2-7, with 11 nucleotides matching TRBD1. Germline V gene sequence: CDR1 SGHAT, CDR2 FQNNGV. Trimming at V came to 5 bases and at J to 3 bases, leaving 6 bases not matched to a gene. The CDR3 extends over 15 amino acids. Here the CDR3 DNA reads TGTGCCAGCAGCCCGCCGGGACAGGGGGTCTACGAGCAGTACTTC. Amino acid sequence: CASSPPGQGVYEQYF.

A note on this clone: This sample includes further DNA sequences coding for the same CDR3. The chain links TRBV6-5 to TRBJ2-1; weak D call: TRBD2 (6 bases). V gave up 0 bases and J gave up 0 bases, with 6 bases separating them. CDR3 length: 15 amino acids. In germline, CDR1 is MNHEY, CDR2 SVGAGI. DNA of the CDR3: TGTGCCAGCAGTTACTCGGGAGGCTCCTACAATGAGCAGTTCTTC. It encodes CASSYSGGSYNEQFF.

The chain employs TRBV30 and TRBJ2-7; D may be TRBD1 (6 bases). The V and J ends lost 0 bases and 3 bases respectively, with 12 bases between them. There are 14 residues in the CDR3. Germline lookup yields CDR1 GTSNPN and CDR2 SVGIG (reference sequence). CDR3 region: CAWSVRGRGYEQYF. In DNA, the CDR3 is TGTGCCTGGAGTGTACGGGGCAGGGGCTACGAGCAGTACTTC.

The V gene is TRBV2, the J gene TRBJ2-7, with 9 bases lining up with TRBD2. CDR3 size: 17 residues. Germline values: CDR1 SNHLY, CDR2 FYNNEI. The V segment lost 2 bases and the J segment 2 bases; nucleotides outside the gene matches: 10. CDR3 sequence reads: CASSERVTSGPAYEQYF. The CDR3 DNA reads TGTGCCAGCAGTGAAAGGGTTACTAGCGGGCCGGCCTACGAGCAGTACTTC.

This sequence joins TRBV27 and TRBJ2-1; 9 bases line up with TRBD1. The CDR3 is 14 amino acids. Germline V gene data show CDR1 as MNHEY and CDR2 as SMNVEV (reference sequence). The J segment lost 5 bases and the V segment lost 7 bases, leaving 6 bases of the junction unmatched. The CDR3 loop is CASIGTGNNNEQFF. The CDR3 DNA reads TGTGCCAGCATTGGGACAGGGAACAACAATGAGCAGTTCTTC.

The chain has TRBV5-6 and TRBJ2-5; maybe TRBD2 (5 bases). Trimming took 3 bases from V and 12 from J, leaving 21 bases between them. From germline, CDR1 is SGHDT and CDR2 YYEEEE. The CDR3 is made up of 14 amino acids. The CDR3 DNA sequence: TGTGCCAGCAGCTGGACCTCTCTGGGGAGACTCGAGTACTTC. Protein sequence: CASSWTSLGRLEYF.

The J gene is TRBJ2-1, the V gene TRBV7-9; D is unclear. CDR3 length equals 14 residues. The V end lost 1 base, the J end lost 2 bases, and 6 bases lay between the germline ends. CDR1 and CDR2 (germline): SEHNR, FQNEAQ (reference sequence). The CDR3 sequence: CASSLEVPYNEQFF. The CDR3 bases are TGTGCCAGCAGCTTAGAGGTTCCCTACAATGAGCAGTTCTTC.

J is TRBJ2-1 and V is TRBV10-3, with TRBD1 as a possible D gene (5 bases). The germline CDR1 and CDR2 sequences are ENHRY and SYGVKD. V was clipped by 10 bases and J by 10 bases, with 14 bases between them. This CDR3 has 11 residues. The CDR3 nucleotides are TGTGCCACCAGGGCGGATTTCGAGCAGTTCTTC. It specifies CATRADFEQFF.

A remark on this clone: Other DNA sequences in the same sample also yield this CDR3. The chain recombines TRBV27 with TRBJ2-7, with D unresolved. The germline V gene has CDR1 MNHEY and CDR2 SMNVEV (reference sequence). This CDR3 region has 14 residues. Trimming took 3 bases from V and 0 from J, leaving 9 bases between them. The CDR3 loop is CASSFSGFSYEQYF. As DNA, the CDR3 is TGTGCCAGCAGTTTCTCCGGATTCTCCTACGAGCAGTACTTC.

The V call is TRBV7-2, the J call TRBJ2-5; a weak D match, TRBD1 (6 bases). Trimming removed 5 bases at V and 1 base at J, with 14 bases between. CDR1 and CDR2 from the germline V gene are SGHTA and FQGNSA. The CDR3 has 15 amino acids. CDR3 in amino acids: CASSTGQRLQETQYF. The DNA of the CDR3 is TGTGCCAGCAGCACCGGACAGAGACTCCAAGAGACCCAGTACTTC.

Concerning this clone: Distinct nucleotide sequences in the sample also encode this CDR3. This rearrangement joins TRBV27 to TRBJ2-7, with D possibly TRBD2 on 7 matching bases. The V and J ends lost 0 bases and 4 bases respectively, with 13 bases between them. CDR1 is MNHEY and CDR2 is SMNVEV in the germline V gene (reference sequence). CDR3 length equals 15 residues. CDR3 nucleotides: TGTGCCAGCAGTTTATCGGGGGGGGCGGGATACGAGCAGTACTTC. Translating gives CASSLSGGAGYEQYF.

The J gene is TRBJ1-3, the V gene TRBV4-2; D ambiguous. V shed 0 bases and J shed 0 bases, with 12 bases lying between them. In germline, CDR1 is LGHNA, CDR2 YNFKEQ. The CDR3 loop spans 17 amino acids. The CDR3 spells CASSQDLTTSSGNTIYF. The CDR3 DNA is TGTGCCAGCAGCCAAGACCTTACGACGAGCTCTGGAAACACCATATATTTT.